There are many counts of the clone carrying this TCR beta chain. Its antigen is not identified. Every TCR cDNA molecule bore its own unique molecular identifier. TCRdb analysed the 5' RACE reads with MiXCR anew, one entry per CDR3 protein. The table records approximately 3,000 distinct CDR3 sequences, nearly 6.5% of them present only once. The source of the sample is a study of spatial heterogeneity in lung cancer. About the study: Sequencing consistently turned up more beta-chain sequences than alpha-chain sequences. The study, taken as a whole, reports: Counts of expanded intratumoral alpha and beta TCRs tracked tumor mutation counts.

Time point reported: sample taken at primary tumor resection. The sequencing here drew on lung tumor tissue, taken at surgery. The source of this sequence is a male donor with early-stage non-small cell lung cancer.

This CDR3 is CSVVNRNTGELFF. CDR3 DNA: TGCAGCGTTGTGAATCGGAACACCGGGGAGCTGTTTTTT. The chain carries TRBV29-1 and TRBJ2-2; D not resolved. Germline V gene lookup returns CDR1 SQVTM and CDR2 ANQGSEA. V shed 4 bases and J shed 1 base, with 7 bases lying between them. The CDR3 contains 13 residues.